A selection of T cell receptor beta chains follows, all from one sample in a study of blood T cell repertoires in COVID-19. Profiled with immunoSEQ multiplex PCR; TCRdb holds only in-frame clones, not every one. This sample carries 120,000 or so clones, roughly four fifths of them seen once, and the ten largest clones take approximately 15%. Sequenced material: peripheral blood. Receptors originate from a woman in her fifties or sixties with acute or convalescent COVID-19. Each CDR3 is given with its conserved first and last residue. Each record gives: J gene, D gene, clone size, V gene, CDR3 DNA, CDR3 protein. The D gene is left open where the match is weak. For some rows the clone size is stated as once, few or many, or as a class when expanded; others skip it.

J gene: TRBJ2-7; D gene: TRBD1; clone size: NA; V gene: TRBV2; CDR3 DNA: TGTGCCAGCAGTGGGACAGGGAACTACGAGCAGTACTTC; CDR3 protein: CASSGTGNYEQYF
J gene: TRBJ2-7; D gene: NA; clone size: NA; V gene: TRBV24-1; CDR3 DNA: TGTGCCACCCGGGTCTGCCAGGGATGTAACGACGAGCAGTACTTC; CDR3 protein: CATRVCQGCNDEQYF
J gene: TRBJ1-2; D gene: TRBD1; clone size: NA; V gene: TRBV5-4; CDR3 DNA: TGTGCCAGCAGCTTGACAGACAGGGGCAAGGGCTACACCTTC; CDR3 protein: CASSLTDRGKGYTF
J gene: TRBJ2-3; D gene: NA; clone size: once; V gene: TRBV11-2; CDR3 DNA: TGTGCCAGCAGCCCCAAGATCGGGGGACGCACAGATACGCAGTATTTT; CDR3 protein: CASSPKIGGRTDTQYF
J gene: TRBJ1-2; D gene: TRBD1; clone size: NA; V gene: TRBV10-3; CDR3 DNA: TGTGCCATCAGTGAGTCGCTGCAGGGGGCATATGGCTACACCTTC; CDR3 protein: CAISESLQGAYGYTF
J gene: TRBJ2-5; D gene: TRBD2; clone size: once; V gene: TRBV7-3; CDR3 DNA: TGTGCCAGCAGCCCCCCGGGGGGAGAGACCCAGTACTTC; CDR3 protein: CASSPPGGETQYF
J gene: TRBJ1-2; D gene: TRBD1; clone size: NA; V gene: TRBV6-5; CDR3 DNA: TGTGCCAGCAAAAGGGACAGCAACTATGGCTACACCTTC; CDR3 protein: CASKRDSNYGYTF
J gene: TRBJ2-1; D gene: TRBD2; clone size: NA; V gene: TRBV13; CDR3 DNA: TGTGCCAGCAGCTCTGGCGAGGGGCGGGGGAGAAATGAGCAGTTCTTC; CDR3 protein: CASSSGEGRGRNEQFF
J gene: TRBJ2-3; D gene: TRBD1; clone size: once; V gene: TRBV7-9; CDR3 DNA: TGTGCCAGCAGCTTAGGACAGGGATGGGCCTTAGGAGATACGCAGTATTTT; CDR3 protein: CASSLGQGWALGDTQYF
J gene: TRBJ2-2; D gene: NA; clone size: NA; V gene: TRBV30; CDR3 DNA: TGTGCCTGGAGTGCAGGGACGAACACCGGGGAGCTGTTTTTT; CDR3 protein: CAWSAGTNTGELFF
J gene: TRBJ2-7; D gene: NA; clone size: NA; V gene: TRBV3-1/TRBV3-2; CDR3 DNA: TGTGCCAGCAGCCAAGATCTCCTCGGGTCCTACGAGCAGTACTTC; CDR3 protein: CASSQDLLGSYEQYF
J gene: TRBJ1-2; D gene: TRBD1; clone size: NA; V gene: TRBV7-3; CDR3 DNA: TGTGCCAGCAGCTTTAGGACAGGGGAAGATGGCTACACCTTC; CDR3 protein: CASSFRTGEDGYTF
J gene: TRBJ1-5; D gene: TRBD1; clone size: NA; V gene: TRBV28; CDR3 DNA: TGTGCCAGCAGTAGACAGGGGGCATTCAATCAGCCCCAGCATTTT; CDR3 protein: CASSRQGAFNQPQHF
J gene: TRBJ1-5; D gene: TRBD1; clone size: NA; V gene: TRBV2; CDR3 DNA: TGTGCCAGTCGGACCGGGACAGATAGCAATCAGCCCCAGCATTTT; CDR3 protein: CASRTGTDSNQPQHF
J gene: TRBJ2-3; D gene: NA; clone size: once; V gene: TRBV4-3; CDR3 DNA: TGCGCCAGCAGCCAAGAGCCTGCCAGGGGTAAGGGCCCAGATACGCAGTATTTT; CDR3 protein: CASSQEPARGKGPDTQYF
J gene: TRBJ1-4; D gene: TRBD1; clone size: few; V gene: TRBV24-1; CDR3 DNA: TGTGCCACCAGCGAGGGACAGGGGGTTGAAAAACTGTTTTTT; CDR3 protein: CATSEGQGVEKLFF
J gene: TRBJ1-5; D gene: TRBD1; clone size: many; V gene: TRBV4-3; CDR3 DNA: TGCGCCAGCAGCCAGTGGACAGGCGTAGGTCAGCCCCAGCATTTT; CDR3 protein: CASSQWTGVGQPQHF
J gene: TRBJ1-4; D gene: TRBD1; clone size: NA; V gene: TRBV30; CDR3 DNA: TGTGCCTGGAGTGTACGGGCAGGGGGCGGTGAAAAACTGTTTTTT; CDR3 protein: CAWSVRAGGGEKLFF
J gene: TRBJ2-3; D gene: TRBD2; clone size: once; V gene: TRBV6-5; CDR3 DNA: TGTGCCAGCAGTATTACCGGGGGGGCCACAGATACGCAGTATTTT; CDR3 protein: CASSITGGATDTQYF
J gene: TRBJ2-7; D gene: TRBD1; clone size: NA; V gene: TRBV11-2; CDR3 DNA: TGTGCCAGCAGCTTATTGCCCCAGGGACAGGGCTCGAGAGTCTACTTC; CDR3 protein: CASSLLPQGQGSRVYF
J gene: TRBJ1-5; D gene: TRBD1; clone size: NA; V gene: TRBV6-6; CDR3 DNA: TGTGCCAGCAGTTACTATAGGACAGGAGAGCCCCAGCATTTT; CDR3 protein: CASSYYRTGEPQHF
J gene: TRBJ2-7; D gene: TRBD1; clone size: NA; V gene: TRBV29-1; CDR3 DNA: TGCAGCGCCTCCGGGGGACAGGGCTCCTACGAGCAGTACTTC; CDR3 protein: CSASGGQGSYEQYF
J gene: TRBJ2-1; D gene: NA; clone size: NA; V gene: TRBV21-1; CDR3 DNA: TGTGCCAGCACCCACAGGGCGTGCTACAATGAGCAGTTCTTC; CDR3 protein: CASTHRACYNEQFF
J gene: TRBJ2-5; D gene: NA; clone size: NA; V gene: TRBV11-3; CDR3 DNA: TGTGCCAGCAGCTTGAACAGAGCACAAGAGACCCAGTACTTC; CDR3 protein: CASSLNRAQETQYF
J gene: TRBJ1-5; D gene: TRBD1; clone size: NA; V gene: TRBV29-1; CDR3 DNA: TGCAGCGTCGGACAGGGGGAGTTTCAGCCCCAGCATTTT; CDR3 protein: CSVGQGEFQPQHF
J gene: TRBJ1-5; D gene: TRBD1; clone size: NA; V gene: TRBV9; CDR3 DNA: TGTGCCAGCAGTAGACAGGGAGCCAATCAGCCCCAGCATTTT; CDR3 protein: CASSRQGANQPQHF
J gene: TRBJ2-5; D gene: TRBD1; clone size: NA; V gene: TRBV6-5; CDR3 DNA: TGTGCCAGCAGTCAACAGGGGTCGGCGGAGACCCAGTACTTC; CDR3 protein: CASSQQGSAETQYF
J gene: TRBJ1-6; D gene: TRBD1; clone size: NA; V gene: TRBV6-5; CDR3 DNA: TGTGCCAGCGCCCCCGGGACAGGGTTTCGCTCACCCCTCCACTTT; CDR3 protein: CASAPGTGFRSPLHF
J gene: TRBJ2-1; D gene: TRBD2; clone size: few; V gene: TRBV11-3; CDR3 DNA: TGTGCCAGCAGTGTAGCGGGCCCTCTCAATGAGCAGTTCTTC; CDR3 protein: CASSVAGPLNEQFF
J gene: TRBJ1-1; D gene: NA; clone size: NA; V gene: TRBV5-1; CDR3 DNA: TGCGCCAGCAGCTTAACGGGGGAGAATGAAGCTTTCTTT; CDR3 protein: CASSLTGENEAFF
J gene: TRBJ1-1; D gene: TRBD1; clone size: NA; V gene: TRBV5-1; CDR3 DNA: TGCGCCAGCAGTTCCGGGACAGGCGGGACTGAAGCTTTCTTT; CDR3 protein: CASSSGTGGTEAFF
J gene: TRBJ2-7; D gene: TRBD1; clone size: few; V gene: TRBV7-9; CDR3 DNA: TGTGCCAGCAGTTCCGGGACAGGGACCTACGAGCAGTACTTC; CDR3 protein: CASSSGTGTYEQYF
J gene: TRBJ1-4; D gene: TRBD1; clone size: NA; V gene: TRBV7-2; CDR3 DNA: TGTGCCAGTACCGGGACAGGGGAGGAAAAACTGTTTTTT; CDR3 protein: CASTGTGEEKLFF
J gene: TRBJ2-7; D gene: NA; clone size: NA; V gene: TRBV18; CDR3 DNA: TGTGCCAGCTCATCCAGACAGGACCTTAGGGAGCAGTACTTC; CDR3 protein: CASSSRQDLREQYF
J gene: TRBJ1-5; D gene: TRBD1; clone size: NA; V gene: TRBV5-1; CDR3 DNA: TGCGCCAGCAGCCCCCAGCCAGGGGGCGAGCAGCCCCAGCATTTT; CDR3 protein: CASSPQPGGEQPQHF
J gene: TRBJ1-1; D gene: NA; clone size: NA; V gene: TRBV15; CDR3 DNA: TGTGCCACCAGCAGAGATCGCCGAACAGGACAAGAAGCTTTCTTT; CDR3 protein: CATSRDRRTGQEAFF
J gene: TRBJ2-2; D gene: NA; clone size: NA; V gene: TRBV4-3; CDR3 DNA: TGCGCCAGCAGCCACCGACAGGAGCACACCGGGGAGCTGTTTTTT; CDR3 protein: CASSHRQEHTGELFF